A selection of T cell receptor beta chains follows, all from one sample in a study of T cell repertoires in cytomegalovirus infection. A single record per CDR3 protein comes from TCRdb applying MiXCR to the reads. This table holds approximately 200,000 distinct CDR3 sequences, about 28% found once. The sample was PBMCs. These receptors were taken from a human donor in good health (CMV status not recorded). Some clones in this sample may be carry-over from other donors' samples. CDR3s include the opening cysteine and the closing phenylalanine or tryptophan. A D gene is named only where the DNA matches it firmly. Rows give clone size only sometimes, using once, few, many, or a class for an expanded clone.

J gene: TRBJ2-3; clone size: -; V gene: TRBV4-1; D gene: -; CDR3 protein: CASSQEGLVPDTQYF; CDR3 DNA: TGCGCCAGCAGCCAAGAAGGCCTAGTACCAGATACGCAGTATTTT
J gene: TRBJ1-1; clone size: once; V gene: TRBV5-1; D gene: -; CDR3 protein: CASSQTALGTEAFF; CDR3 DNA: TGCGCCAGCAGCCAGACGGCCCTCGGCACTGAAGCTTTCTTT
J gene: TRBJ1-2; clone size: -; V gene: TRBV5-1; D gene: -; CDR3 protein: CASHPAPDRSGYGYTF; CDR3 DNA: TGCGCCAGTCACCCCGCCCCGGACCGTTCGGGTTATGGCTACACCTTC
J gene: TRBJ2-2; clone size: many; V gene: TRBV5-6; D gene: -; CDR3 protein: CASSLEGSRRSGELFF; CDR3 DNA: TGTGCCAGCAGCTTGGAGGGGTCCCGTCGCTCCGGGGAGCTGTTTTTT
J gene: TRBJ2-4; clone size: -; V gene: TRBV6-1; D gene: -; CDR3 protein: CASRETGRAKNIQYF; CDR3 DNA: TGTGCCAGCAGAGAGACAGGAAGGGCCAAAAACATTCAGTACTTC
J gene: TRBJ1-4; clone size: many; V gene: TRBV11-2; D gene: TRBD1; CDR3 protein: CASRGQGNEKLFF; CDR3 DNA: TGTGCCAGCAGAGGACAGGGGAATGAAAAACTGTTTTTT
J gene: TRBJ2-7; clone size: many; V gene: TRBV4-3; D gene: -; CDR3 protein: CASSQDGGSSYEQYF; CDR3 DNA: TGCGCCAGCAGCCAAGATGGGGGATCCTCCTACGAGCAGTACTTC
J gene: TRBJ2-7; clone size: few; V gene: TRBV20-1; D gene: TRBD2; CDR3 protein: CSARVRAGGPYEQYF; CDR3 DNA: TGCAGTGCTAGAGTAAGAGCGGGGGGACCCTACGAGCAGTACTTC
J gene: TRBJ1-4; clone size: many; V gene: TRBV7-8; D gene: -; CDR3 protein: CASSLASSGNGEKLFF; CDR3 DNA: TGTGCCAGCAGCTTAGCGAGTTCGGGAAATGGGGAAAAACTGTTTTTT
J gene: TRBJ1-1; clone size: -; V gene: TRBV27; D gene: -; CDR3 protein: CASSRRTGNTEAFF; CDR3 DNA: TGTGCCAGCAGCCGTCGGACGGGGAACACTGAAGCTTTCTTT
J gene: TRBJ1-5; clone size: many; V gene: TRBV7-2; D gene: -; CDR3 protein: CASSLALGQPQHF; CDR3 DNA: TGTGCCAGCAGCTTAGCGCTTGGTCAGCCCCAGCATTTT
J gene: TRBJ2-1; clone size: -; V gene: TRBV7-9; D gene: TRBD1; CDR3 protein: CASSHWGQTYNEQFF; CDR3 DNA: TGTGCCAGCAGCCACTGGGGACAGACTTACAATGAGCAGTTCTTC
J gene: TRBJ1-6; clone size: many; V gene: TRBV7-2; D gene: -; CDR3 protein: CASSLVVGDNSPLHF; CDR3 DNA: TGTGCCAGCAGCTTAGTGGTCGGTGATAATTCACCCCTCCACTTT
J gene: TRBJ2-7; clone size: -; V gene: TRBV5-1; D gene: -; CDR3 protein: CASSLAGGEFSYEQYF; CDR3 DNA: TGCGCCAGCAGCTTGGCCGGCGGCGAATTCTCCTACGAGCAGTACTTC
J gene: TRBJ1-1; clone size: -; V gene: TRBV4-2; D gene: TRBD1; CDR3 protein: CASTPKGATNTEAFF; CDR3 DNA: TGTGCCAGCACCCCGAAGGGGGCTACTAACACTGAAGCTTTCTTT
J gene: TRBJ1-1; clone size: few; V gene: TRBV30; D gene: TRBD1; CDR3 protein: CAWRGQGAHTEAFF; CDR3 DNA: TGTGCCTGGAGGGGACAGGGAGCGCACACTGAAGCTTTCTTT
J gene: TRBJ2-2; clone size: few; V gene: TRBV7-8; D gene: -; CDR3 protein: CASSLKPPPGGELFF; CDR3 DNA: TGTGCCAGCAGCTTAAAACCACCGCCCGGGGGGGAGCTGTTTTTT
J gene: TRBJ1-1; clone size: many; V gene: TRBV7-2; D gene: -; CDR3 protein: CASSLVSGTEAFF; CDR3 DNA: TGTGCCAGCAGCTTGGTGTCTGGGACGGAAGCTTTCTTT
J gene: TRBJ2-1; clone size: few; V gene: TRBV6-2/TRBV6-3; D gene: -; CDR3 protein: CASSYSKLRTGREQFF; CDR3 DNA: TGTGCCAGCAGTTACTCGAAGCTGAGGACGGGGCGCGAGCAGTTCTTC
J gene: TRBJ1-1; clone size: many; V gene: TRBV7-2; D gene: -; CDR3 protein: CASSLHRDGEAFF; CDR3 DNA: TGTGCCAGCAGCTTACATAGAGACGGTGAAGCTTTCTTT
J gene: TRBJ1-6; clone size: -; V gene: TRBV19; D gene: TRBD1; CDR3 protein: CASQTSTGSNSPLHF; CDR3 DNA: TGTGCCAGCCAAACATCGACAGGGAGTAATTCACCCCTCCACTTT
J gene: TRBJ2-1; clone size: -; V gene: TRBV7-3; D gene: TRBD2; CDR3 protein: CASSLISSGGLDEQFF; CDR3 DNA: TGTGCCAGCAGCTTAATTTCCTCGGGGGGGTTAGATGAGCAGTTCTTC
J gene: TRBJ1-2; clone size: once; V gene: TRBV20-1; D gene: TRBD1; CDR3 protein: CSARGQGGGYTF; CDR3 DNA: TGCAGTGCTAGGGGACAGGGGGGTGGCTACACCTTC
J gene: TRBJ1-2; clone size: few; V gene: TRBV25-1; D gene: TRBD1; CDR3 protein: CASSGFQGEKGGNYGYTF; CDR3 DNA: TGTGCCAGCAGTGGCTTTCAGGGGGAGAAGGGAGGTAACTATGGCTACACCTTC
J gene: TRBJ1-1; clone size: few; V gene: TRBV7-9; D gene: -; CDR3 protein: CASIGPMNTEAFF; CDR3 DNA: TGTGCCAGCATTGGGCCTATGAACACTGAAGCTTTCTTT
J gene: TRBJ2-2; clone size: few; V gene: TRBV11-2; D gene: -; CDR3 protein: CASSHPTNVANTGELFF; CDR3 DNA: TGTGCCAGCAGCCACCCGACGAACGTCGCGAACACCGGGGAGCTGTTTTTT
J gene: TRBJ1-1; clone size: few; V gene: TRBV25-1; D gene: -; CDR3 protein: CASTPPGRVYTEAFF; CDR3 DNA: TGTGCCAGCACCCCACCCGGACGGGTTTACACTGAAGCTTTCTTT
J gene: TRBJ2-7; clone size: many; V gene: TRBV7-6; D gene: -; CDR3 protein: CASSPGGQGDEQYF; CDR3 DNA: TGTGCCAGCAGCCCGGGAGGACAGGGAGACGAGCAGTACTTC
J gene: TRBJ2-3; clone size: -; V gene: TRBV20-1; D gene: TRBD2; CDR3 protein: CSAVAGSGTDTQYF; CDR3 DNA: TGCAGTGCAGTAGCGGGAAGTGGCACAGATACGCAGTATTTT
J gene: TRBJ2-4; clone size: many; V gene: TRBV6-1; D gene: -; CDR3 protein: CASSEGITGSNIQYF; CDR3 DNA: TGTGCCAGCAGTGAAGGGATTACAGGGAGCAACATTCAGTACTTC
J gene: TRBJ2-3; clone size: -; V gene: TRBV29-1; D gene: -; CDR3 protein: CSARRAPGTDTQYF; CDR3 DNA: TGCAGCGCTAGAAGGGCACCAGGGACAGATACGCAGTATTTT
J gene: TRBJ1-2; clone size: many; V gene: TRBV7-2; D gene: -; CDR3 protein: CASSPRPGSSTNYGYTF; CDR3 DNA: TGTGCCAGCAGCCCCAGACCCGGGTCGAGTACTAACTATGGCTACACCTTC
J gene: TRBJ1-2; clone size: -; V gene: TRBV12-3/TRBV12-4; D gene: TRBD1; CDR3 protein: CASSRTGELGYTF; CDR3 DNA: TGTGCCAGCAGCCGGACAGGAGAGCTGGGCTACACCTTC
J gene: TRBJ2-7; clone size: -; V gene: TRBV10-3; D gene: -; CDR3 protein: CAISEEEDEQYF; CDR3 DNA: TGTGCCATCAGTGAGGAAGAGGACGAGCAGTACTTC
J gene: TRBJ1-3; clone size: few; V gene: TRBV2; D gene: -; CDR3 protein: CASSDREVGNTIYF; CDR3 DNA: TGTGCCAGCAGTGACCGGGAGGTGGGAAACACCATATATTTT
J gene: TRBJ2-1; clone size: few; V gene: TRBV19; D gene: TRBD2; CDR3 protein: CASQLAGEVYNEQFF; CDR3 DNA: TGTGCCAGTCAATTAGCGGGGGAAGTTTACAATGAGCAGTTCTTC
J gene: TRBJ2-7; clone size: many; V gene: TRBV15; D gene: TRBD1; CDR3 protein: CATSSPGQGMGEQYF; CDR3 DNA: TGTGCCACCAGCAGTCCGGGACAGGGGATGGGCGAGCAGTACTTC
J gene: TRBJ2-5; clone size: few; V gene: TRBV5-1; D gene: TRBD1; CDR3 protein: CASTKSQGAGETQYF; CDR3 DNA: TGCGCCAGCACAAAATCACAGGGGGCTGGAGAGACCCAGTACTTC
J gene: TRBJ1-1; clone size: few; V gene: TRBV5-1; D gene: -; CDR3 protein: CASSVTGKNTEAFF; CDR3 DNA: TGCGCCAGCAGCGTAACAGGGAAGAACACTGAAGCTTTCTTT
J gene: TRBJ1-6; clone size: -; V gene: TRBV10-1; D gene: -; CDR3 protein: CASSARDNSPLHF; CDR3 DNA: TGCGCCAGCAGTGCGAGGGATAATTCACCCCTCCACTTT
J gene: TRBJ2-7; clone size: -; V gene: TRBV7-9; D gene: -; CDR3 protein: CASSLATSFYEQYF; CDR3 DNA: TGTGCCAGCAGCTTAGCCACCAGCTTCTACGAGCAGTACTTC
J gene: TRBJ1-1; clone size: -; V gene: TRBV5-6; D gene: -; CDR3 protein: CASSFASGVRNAFF; CDR3 DNA: TGTGCCAGCAGCTTCGCATCAGGGGTACGGAACGCTTTCTTT
J gene: TRBJ2-1; clone size: -; V gene: TRBV20-1; D gene: TRBD2; CDR3 protein: CSAGLAGGNNEQFF; CDR3 DNA: TGCAGTGCTGGACTAGCGGGGGGGAATAATGAGCAGTTCTTC
J gene: TRBJ1-1; clone size: few; V gene: TRBV12-3/TRBV12-4; D gene: -; CDR3 protein: CASSFEGIENTEAFF; CDR3 DNA: TGTGCCAGCAGTTTTGAGGGTATTGAGAACACTGAAGCTTTCTTT
J gene: TRBJ1-1; clone size: few; V gene: TRBV7-8; D gene: -; CDR3 protein: CASSLAARRGRTEAFF; CDR3 DNA: TGTGCCAGCAGCTTAGCCGCGCGGAGGGGAAGGACTGAAGCTTTCTTT
J gene: TRBJ1-3; clone size: -; V gene: TRBV14; D gene: -; CDR3 protein: CASSQGLQFISGNTIYF; CDR3 DNA: TGTGCCAGCAGCCAAGGCCTACAGTTCATCTCTGGAAACACCATATATTTT
J gene: TRBJ2-1; clone size: -; V gene: TRBV6-5; D gene: -; CDR3 protein: CASSYSGESSYNEQFF; CDR3 DNA: TGTGCCAGCAGTTACTCGGGGGAGTCCTCCTACAATGAGCAGTTCTTC
J gene: TRBJ1-6; clone size: -; V gene: TRBV5-6; D gene: -; CDR3 protein: CASSFGPEGSPLHF; CDR3 DNA: TGTGCCAGCAGCTTCGGACCGGAGGGTTCACCCCTCCACTTT
J gene: TRBJ1-2; clone size: -; V gene: TRBV29-1; D gene: -; CDR3 protein: CSVEQRGGRGLGYTF; CDR3 DNA: TGCAGCGTTGAACAACGTGGGGGGCGAGGGCTTGGCTACACCTTC
J gene: TRBJ1-3; clone size: few; V gene: TRBV19; D gene: -; CDR3 protein: CASSLSWGSSGNTIYF; CDR3 DNA: TGTGCCAGTAGCCTCTCTTGGGGGAGCTCTGGAAACACCATATATTTT
J gene: TRBJ2-1; clone size: -; V gene: TRBV20-1; D gene: -; CDR3 protein: CSTRGLAPGDEQFF; CDR3 DNA: TGCAGTACTAGAGGGCTGGCACCAGGCGATGAGCAGTTCTTC
J gene: TRBJ1-2; clone size: few; V gene: TRBV2; D gene: -; CDR3 protein: CASRSPAAQGSAGYTF; CDR3 DNA: TGTGCCAGCAGGTCTCCAGCCGCACAGGGAAGTGCGGGCTACACCTTC
J gene: TRBJ2-1; clone size: few; V gene: TRBV29-1; D gene: -; CDR3 protein: CSVEDVIGGGEQFF; CDR3 DNA: TGCAGCGTTGAAGATGTGATAGGGGGGGGTGAGCAGTTCTTC